These T cell receptor beta chains were read from a single sample in a study of early T cells in non-severe SARS-CoV-2 infection. Using its own MiXCR run on the 5' RACE reads, TCRdb lists one record per CDR3 protein. The sample lists around 60,000 distinct CDR3 sequences, 11% occurring once. The material sequenced was whole blood, taken at baseline. These receptors were obtained from an adult who was a healthcare worker with PCR-confirmed SARS-CoV-2 infection or an uninfected control (not recorded which). Each CDR3 is given with its conserved first and last residue. D genes are given only for firm matches. The size of a clone is reported for some rows only, either as once, few or many, or as a class for expanded clones.

TRBJ2-7,TRBD2,TRBV5-5,few,TGTGCCAGCAGTCCCGGGACCGGGAGGGTTACGAGTTACGAGCAGTACTTC,CASSPGTGRVTSYEQYF
TRBJ1-1,TRBD1,TRBV12-3/TRBV12-4,.,TGTGCCAGCAGTTTAGCGGGACAGGGGGCCTCGAAAGCTTTCTTT,CASSLAGQGASKAFF
TRBJ2-5,.,TRBV11-2,many,TGTGCCAGCAGCTTATTTGACGGAGGAACCCAGTACTTC,CASSLFDGGTQYF
TRBJ1-1,.,TRBV7-9,few,TGTGCCAGCAGCTTATTCAGCACTGAAGCTTTCTTT,CASSLFSTEAFF
TRBJ1-1,.,TRBV30,few,TGTGCCTGGAGTGTACAGCTGAACACTGAAGCTTTCTTT,CAWSVQLNTEAFF
TRBJ1-4,.,TRBV5-1,.,TGCGCCAGCAGCTATTTCCCGCGGGGGTCGGAGGAAAAACTGTTTTTT,CASSYFPRGSEEKLFF
TRBJ1-5,.,TRBV6-2/TRBV6-3,.,TGTGCCAGCAGGACGGCACTGGGACAGCCCCAGCATTTT,CASRTALGQPQHF
TRBJ2-7,.,TRBV7-8,many,TGTGCCAGCAGCTTACTTACGGGACGGGCACTCGAGCAGTACTTC,CASSLLTGRALEQYF
TRBJ1-5,.,TRBV21-1,.,TGTGCCAGCAGCCCGACGGGTCAGCCCCAGCATTTT,CASSPTGQPQHF
TRBJ1-5,TRBD1,TRBV6-4,.,TGTGCCAGCAGTGACCAGGACAGGCAATATAGCAATCAGCCCCAGCATTTT,CASSDQDRQYSNQPQHF
TRBJ1-1,.,TRBV10-1,once,TGCGCCAGCAGCCTCGGACTCGGAGTAGGCACTGAAGCTTTCTTT,CASSLGLGVGTEAFF
TRBJ1-5,.,TRBV19,many,TGTGCCAGTAGTATAACAGGACTGAGCAATCAGCCCCAGCATTTT,CASSITGLSNQPQHF
TRBJ2-4,.,TRBV5-4,many,TGTGCCAGCAGCTTACAGAATCTAGCCAAAAACATTCAGTACTTC,CASSLQNLAKNIQYF
TRBJ2-1,TRBD2,TRBV6-6,many,TGTGCCAGCAGTTACTCCAGAGCGGGGGGGCCTCGAGATGAGCAGTTCTTC,CASSYSRAGGPRDEQFF
TRBJ1-1,.,TRBV20-1,many,TGCAGTGCTAGAGATTGGGTGGGGCAAGTGAACACTGAAGCTTTCTTT,CSARDWVGQVNTEAFF
TRBJ2-1,.,TRBV9,.,TGTGCCAGCAGCGTAGTAAGCGGTCCCTACAATGAGCAGTTCTTC,CASSVVSGPYNEQFF
TRBJ1-6,TRBD1,TRBV12-3/TRBV12-4,.,TGTGCCAGCAGTTTATCGAGGACAGGGACCGGGCCCCTCCACTTT,CASSLSRTGTGPLHF
TRBJ2-7,.,TRBV9,few,TGTGCCAGCAGCGTCCGCCCGGGGTTCGAGCAGTACTTC,CASSVRPGFEQYF
TRBJ2-5,.,TRBV7-9,many,TGTGCCAGCAGCCCCTTGAGGACAGAAACTCAAGAGACCCAGTACTTC,CASSPLRTETQETQYF
TRBJ2-1,.,TRBV9,.,TGTGCCAGCAGCGTAGGAGGGGCGAGCTCCTACAATGAGCAGTTCTTC,CASSVGGASSYNEQFF